The 22 T cell receptor beta chains below were found in one sample sequenced in a study of cytomegalovirus exposure and HLA in healthy donors. Both 60 Vbeta primers and 13 Jbeta primers went into the PCR. The table came from immunoSEQ multiplex PCR; TCRdb's copy has only in-frame clones and leaves some out. The sample has tens of thousands of clones, about 75% seen once. What was sequenced was PBMCs. These receptors were collected from a woman in her twenties or thirties in good health and CMV-seropositive.

The CDR3 loop is CASSLRGEQYF. CDR3 nucleotide sequence: TGTGCCAGCAGCTTAAGGGGCGAGCAGTACTTC. The J gene is TRBJ2-7, the V gene TRBV11-2; tentative D call: TRBD1 (5 bases). Germline V gives CDR1 SGHAT, CDR2 FQNNGV. There are 11 residues in the CDR3. Between the trimmed V and J ends, which lost 2 bases and 6 bases, there was a span of 5 bases.

The chain recombines TRBV11-2 with TRBJ2-5; D perhaps matches TRBD1 (6 bases). Trimming shortened V by 1 base and J by 1 base, and 7 bases separated the two germline ends. This CDR3 has 14 amino acids. Germline values: CDR1 SGHAT, CDR2 FQNNGV. The CDR3 sequence: CASSLGGGQETQYF. The CDR3 bases are TGTGCCAGCAGCTTAGGAGGGGGCCAAGAGACCCAGTACTTC.

The chain uses TRBV7-9 and TRBJ2-5; the match to TRBD1 covers 7 bases. The tail of the sequence fits TRBJ2-7 better, so the J call may be wrong. Germline CDR1 SEHNR, CDR2 FQNEAQ (reference sequence). The CDR3 is 15 amino acids. Written as DNA, the CDR3 is TGTGCCAGCAGCTTAGCGACGGGACAGTTCTACGAGCAGTACTTC. Amino acid sequence: CASSLATGQFYEQYF.

The V gene is TRBV7-6, the J gene TRBJ2-7; 8 bases agree with TRBD1. The V gene end was trimmed by 6 bases and the J gene end by 3 bases; junction bases not matched to a gene: 10. Looked up from germline, CDR1 is SGHVS and CDR2 is FNYEAQ. CDR3 length equals 15 residues. CDR3 in DNA: TGTGCCAGCAGTCCAACCGGGACAGGACGCTACGAGCAGTACTTC. Translation gives CASSPTGTGRYEQYF.

The genes are TRBV7-9 and TRBJ2-2, with 9 bases that match TRBD2. The CDR3 length is 18 residues. V lost 5 bases, J lost 0 bases, and 10 bases stayed unmatched. Germline V gene sequence: CDR1 SEHNR, CDR2 FQNEAQ (reference sequence). CDR3 coding DNA: TGTGCCAGCAGCGCAGCGGGGGGTAGTGGAGCGAACACCGGGGAGCTGTTTTTT. It specifies CASSAAGGSGANTGELFF. Variable domain in full (rest from reference TRBV7-9 and TRBJ2-2): DTGVSQNPRHKITKRGQNVTFRCDPISEHNRLYWYRQTLGQGPEFLTYFQNEAQLEKSRLLSDRFSAERPKGSFSTLEIQRTEQGDSAMYLCASSAAGGSGANTGELFFGEGSRLTVL.

J is TRBJ2-1 and V is TRBV7-3, with 8 bases aligning to TRBD2. The CDR3 sequence is 15 residues long. Trimming removed 5 bases from V and 6 bases from J; junction bases left unmatched: 9. Germline loops: CDR1 SGHTA, CDR2 FQGTGA. The CDR3 loop reads CASSQAGSGSNEQFF. The CDR3 nucleotides are TGTGCCAGCAGCCAAGCAGGGAGCGGGAGCAATGAGCAGTTCTTC. Full variable domain (outside the CDR3, taken from reference TRBV7-3 and TRBJ2-1): GAGVSQTPSNKVTEKGKYVELRCDPISGHTALYWYRQSLGQGPEFLIYFQGTGAADDSGLPNDRFFAVRPEGSVSTLKIQRTERGDSAVYLCASSQAGSGSNEQFFGPGTRLTVL.

This chain uses TRBV4-3 with TRBJ1-6; D unclear. Germline V CDR1 and CDR2: LGHNA, YSLEER. The CDR3 has 20 amino acids. V was shortened by 1 base and J by 5 bases, with 24 bases between the two germline ends. The CDR3 here is CASSQAPGLYLILDNSPLHF. The CDR3 nucleotides read TGCGCCAGCAGCCAAGCGCCCGGGTTATATCTAATTCTGGATAATTCACCCCTCCACTTT.

This clone was recorded only once. V and J are TRBV5-6 and TRBJ2-2; tentative D call: TRBD1 (6 bases). Looked up from germline, CDR1 is SGHDT and CDR2 is YYEEEE. Trimming pared 0 bases from V and 1 base from J, leaving 7 bases between. This CDR3 has 15 amino acids. The CDR3 loop reads CASSLVGGNTGELFF. CDR3 nucleotide sequence: TGTGCCAGCAGCTTGGTAGGGGGGAACACCGGGGAGCTGTTTTTT.

V is TRBV28 and J is TRBJ1-2, with 9 bases fitting TRBD1. CDR1 and CDR2 from the germline V gene are MDHEN and SYDVKM. This CDR3 spans 15 amino acids. The junction had 6 bases not matched to a gene; V was cut back by 5 bases and J by 2 bases. The CDR3 region is CASSPRTGANYGYTF. CDR3 in DNA: TGTGCCAGCAGTCCTAGGACAGGGGCGAACTATGGCTACACCTTC.

The chain joins TRBV29-1 to TRBJ2-1; D is perhaps TRBD2 (5 bases). Per germline, CDR1 SQVTM and CDR2 ANQGSEA. This CDR3 is built from 14 residues. V shed 6 bases and J shed 0 bases, with 12 bases lying between them. The CDR3 loop is CSVVLVSSYNEQFF. DNA for the CDR3: TGCAGCGTAGTACTAGTTAGCTCCTACAATGAGCAGTTCTTC.

The chain has TRBV19 and TRBJ1-1; 7 nucleotides line up with TRBD1. Germline assignment: CDR1 LNHDA and CDR2 SQIVND (reference sequence). V trimming: 7 bases; J trimming: 4 bases; junction bases outside the gene matches: 9. The CDR3 is made up of 14 amino acids. CDR3 DNA sequence: TGTGCCAGTATCCCAAGGACAGGTTCCACTGAAGCTTTCTTT. Translated, it gives CASIPRTGSTEAFF. Combining the CDR3 with reference TRBV19 and TRBJ1-1 gives the whole variable domain DGGITQSPKYLFRKEGQNVTLSCEQNLNHDAMYWYRQDPGQGLRLIYYSQIVNDFQKGDIAEGYSVSREKKESFPLTVTSAQKNPTAFYLCASIPRTGSTEAFFGQGTRLTVV.

The chain couples TRBV9 to TRBJ2-7; D is possibly TRBD1 (6 bases). Looked up from germline, CDR1 is SGDLS and CDR2 is YYNGEE. The CDR3 spans 15 residues. The V end lost 3 bases, the J end lost 6 bases, and 19 bases lay between the germline ends. DNA for the CDR3: TGTGCCAGCAGCGCAACAGGGTCAGCCCCTGGCGAGCAGTACTTC. It codes for CASSATGSAPGEQYF.

The chain combines TRBV30 with TRBJ2-7, with 14 bases matching TRBD2. Germline lookup yields CDR1 GTSNPN and CDR2 SVGIG (reference sequence). Losses at the gene ends were 4 bases for V and 2 bases for J; bases not matched to a gene: 4. This CDR3 has 15 amino acids. CDR3 nucleotides: TGTGCCTGGAAAGGGACTAGCGGGAGTCCCTACGAGCAGTACTTC. It is translated as CAWKGTSGSPYEQYF.

This clone appeared a single time. The chain combines TRBV20-1 with TRBJ1-2; D is ambiguous. Germline V CDR1 and CDR2: DFQATT, SNEGSKA (reference sequence). The CDR3 consists of 11 residues. V was shortened by 0 bases and J by 9 bases, with 8 bases between the two germline ends. As DNA, the CDR3 is TGCAGTGCTAGAGAAGTGAGCCGCTACACCTTC. Translating gives CSAREVSRYTF.

This clone occurred many times. The same CDR3 arises from other DNA sequences in this sample as well. The CDR3 DNA is TGCGCCAGCAGCCCGGACAGTTATAGCAATCAGCCCCAGCATTTT. This gives the protein CASSPDSYSNQPQHF. V gene TRBV5-1 combines with J gene TRBJ1-5; the D gene is possibly TRBD1 (6 bases). The CDR3 spans 15 residues. CDR1 SGHRS and CDR2 YFSETQ come from the germline V gene. Trimming took 4 bases from V and 0 from J, leaving 11 bases between them.

The chain uses TRBV28 and TRBJ1-2; 8 bases match TRBD1. The CDR3 runs 12 residues. Germline assignment: CDR1 MDHEN and CDR2 SYDVKM. The junction had 3 bases not matched to a gene; V was cut back by 5 bases and J by 7 bases. This CDR3 reads CASSVDRAGYTF. DNA of the CDR3: TGTGCCAGCAGTGTGGACAGGGCTGGCTACACCTTC.

This chain links TRBV14 with TRBJ2-1; a possible D gene is TRBD2 (5 bases). The germline CDR1 and CDR2 sequences are SGHDN and FVKESK. Trimming took off 4 bases at V and 8 bases at J, with 15 bases between the two ends. This CDR3 has 14 residues. As DNA, the CDR3 is TGTGCCAGCAGCCGAACCGGGCCGAGGGATGAGCAGTTCTTC. It encodes CASSRTGPRDEQFF.

The chain uses TRBV28 and TRBJ1-2; 10 bases line up with TRBD1. V lost 8 bases, J lost 7 bases, and 7 bases stayed unmatched. This CDR3 has 13 amino acids. Germline loops: CDR1 MDHEN, CDR2 SYDVKM. The CDR3 here is CASSAGQGLGYTF. Here the CDR3 DNA reads TGTGCCAGCTCCGCGGGACAGGGGCTTGGCTACACCTTC.

This clone was counted ten times or more. CDR3 in DNA: TGTGCCAGCAGTGCCGGGGGCGGACTAGCGGGAAGCACAGATACGCAGTATTTT. Translated, it gives CASSAGGGLAGSTDTQYF. The V gene is TRBV2, the J gene TRBJ2-3; 12 nucleotides agree with TRBD2. Per the germline V gene, CDR1 is SNHLY and CDR2 is FYNNEI. With V trimmed by 4 bases and J by 0 bases, 8 bases remained unmatched. This CDR3 spans 18 amino acids.

The genes are TRBV28 and TRBJ1-5; no firm D call. Deletions cut 1 base from V and 5 bases from J, with 9 bases between. The CDR3 has 14 residues. Looked up from germline, CDR1 is MDHEN and CDR2 is SYDVKM. CDR3: CASSLSRSDQPQHF. The CDR3 coding sequence is TGTGCCAGCAGTTTATCCAGGTCGGATCAGCCCCAGCATTTT.

This chain links TRBV14 with TRBJ2-5, with 10 bases identical to TRBD2. J gave up 5 bases and V 0 bases, and 0 bases lay outside the gene matches. This CDR3 has 14 amino acids. Per germline, CDR1 SGHDN and CDR2 FVKESK. For the CDR3, the DNA is TGTGCCAGCAGCCAAGAACTAGCGGGGGAGACCCAGTACTTC. This gives the protein CASSQELAGETQYF.

The chain combines TRBV7-8 with TRBJ1-2; D remains ambiguous. V lost 1 base and J lost 6, with 15 bases in between. This CDR3 contains 15 residues. CDR1 and CDR2 from the germline V gene are SGHVS and FQNEAQ. CDR3 residues: CASSLVQVPLDGYTF. The CDR3 DNA is TGTGCCAGCAGCTTAGTGCAGGTACCCCTCGATGGCTACACCTTC.